This passage covers 20 T cell receptor beta chains from one sample sequenced in a study of technical replicates of blood from several donors. Libraries were prepared by immunoSEQ multiplex PCR; TCRdb keeps only in-frame clonotypes and omits some of them. The sample carries about 16,000 clones, around nine tenths recorded once. The sequenced sample was PBMCs. The receptor source for this set is a human donor in good health.

The CDR3 nucleotides read TGCGCCAGCAGCCAGCAGGCTCGCACAGATACGCAGTATTTT. It yields the protein CASSQQARTDTQYF. The rearrangement links TRBV5-1 to TRBJ2-3; no definite D call. The length of the CDR3 is 14 residues. Germline values: CDR1 SGHRS, CDR2 YFSETQ. Deletions cut 4 bases from V and 1 base from J, with 10 bases between.

V gene TRBV7-8 combines with J gene TRBJ2-3, with TRBD2 matching 9 bases. The CDR3 covers 15 residues. V shed 3 bases and J 6 bases; nucleotides not matched to a gene: 7. CDR1 is SGHVS and CDR2 is FQNEAQ in the germline V gene. CDR3 loop: CASSFGGRAGDTQYF. As DNA, the CDR3 is TGTGCCAGCAGCTTCGGCGGGAGGGCCGGCGATACGCAGTATTTT. Looking up the rest from reference TRBV7-8 and TRBJ2-3 gives the full variable domain: GAGVSQSPRYKVAKRGQDVALRCDPISGHVSLFWYQQALGQGPEFLTYFQNEAQLDKSGLPSDRFFAERPEGSVSTLKIQRTQQEDSAVYLCASSFGGRAGDTQYFGPGTRLTVL.

V is TRBV5-1 and J is TRBJ1-4, with 7 bases identical to TRBD1. The junction had 9 bases not matched to a gene; V was cut back by 7 bases and J by 9 bases. Germline loops: CDR1 SGHRS, CDR2 YFSETQ. There are 13 residues in the CDR3. The CDR3 here is CASRPGDSKKLFF. In nucleotides, the CDR3 is TGCGCCAGCCGGCCGGGGGACAGTAAAAAACTGTTTTTT.

The chain joins TRBV27 to TRBJ2-7; TRBD2 agrees at 9 bases. Trimming removed 5 bases from V and 3 bases from J; junction bases left unmatched: 11. Germline-derived CDR1 and CDR2 are MNHEY and SMNVEV (reference sequence). This CDR3 is 16 amino acids long. In nucleotides, the CDR3 is TGTGCCAGCAGTCCCCCTAGCGGGACCCCGTACTACGAGCAGTACTTC. Translating it yields CASSPPSGTPYYEQYF.

The chain uses TRBV27 and TRBJ2-7; 9 bases align to TRBD2. The germline V gene has CDR1 MNHEY and CDR2 SMNVEV (reference sequence). Trimming at V came to 6 bases and at J to 4 bases, leaving 7 bases not matched to a gene. CDR3 length: 14 residues. For the CDR3, the DNA is TGTGCCAGCAGCCGCGGGAGGGTGTTATACGAGCAGTACTTC. This translates into CASSRGRVLYEQYF.

The gene calls are TRBV25-1 and TRBJ2-5; 8 bases line up with TRBD2. The CDR3 sequence is 14 residues long. The germline V gene encodes CDR1 MGHDK and CDR2 SYGVNS. Trimming at V came to 5 bases and at J to 5 bases, leaving 7 bases not matched to a gene. The CDR3 sequence is CASSTLAERETQYF. The CDR3 DNA is TGTGCCAGCAGTACACTAGCGGAGAGGGAGACCCAGTACTTC. The complete variable domain, with remaining parts taken from reference TRBV25-1 and TRBJ2-5, reads EADIYQTPRYLVIGTGKKITLECSQTMGHDKMYWYQQDPGMELHLIHYSYGVNSTEKGDLSSESTVSRIRTEHFPLTLESARPSHTSQYLCASSTLAERETQYFGPGTRLLVL.

The chain combines TRBV19 with TRBJ1-2; D call uncertain. Germline values: CDR1 LNHDA, CDR2 SQIVND (reference sequence). V lost 5 bases and J 9 bases, leaving 16 bases between the germline ends. CDR3 length equals 13 residues. CDR3 DNA: TGTGCCAGTAGTCCCGACGGCAGCGTTAGCTACACCTTC. As protein: CASSPDGSVSYTF.

The rearrangement links TRBV7-2 to TRBJ1-3; D is uncertain. The CDR3 covers 17 residues. V was shortened by 1 base and J by 4 bases, with 17 bases between the two germline ends. CDR1 SGHTA and CDR2 FQGNSA come from the germline V gene. The CDR3 spells CASSLDGEGDTGNTIYF. DNA of the CDR3: TGTGCCAGCAGCTTAGATGGTGAGGGCGACACCGGAAACACCATATATTTT. The full variable domain, with the rest looked up from reference TRBV7-2 and TRBJ1-3, is GAGVSQSPSNKVTEKGKDVELRCDPISGHTALYWYRQSLGQGLEFLIYFQGNSAPDKSGLPSDRFSAERTGGSVSTLTIQRTQQEDSAVYLCASSLDGEGDTGNTIYFGEGSWLTVV.

V gene TRBV4-2 combines with J gene TRBJ2-7; no firm D call. Germline V gene sequence: CDR1 LGHNA, CDR2 YNFKEQ. The CDR3 covers 14 residues. Trimming left V 4 bases short and J 0 bases short, with 10 bases between. This CDR3 reads CASSPTGRSYEQYF. Written as DNA, the CDR3 is TGTGCCAGCAGCCCGACGGGTCGCTCCTACGAGCAGTACTTC.

The chain recombines TRBV19 with TRBJ1-1; 7 nucleotides agree with TRBD1. CDR3 length: 14 amino acids. Per the germline V gene, CDR1 is LNHDA and CDR2 is SQIVND (reference sequence). After removal of 6 bases from V and 0 bases from J, the junction contained 4 bases not matched to a gene. The CDR3 DNA is TGTGCCAGTAGGTTGGGACAGCTGAACACTGAAGCTTTCTTT. Encoded protein: CASRLGQLNTEAFF. Full variable domain (rest looked up from reference TRBV19 and TRBJ1-1): DGGITQSPKYLFRKEGQNVTLSCEQNLNHDAMYWYRQDPGQGLRLIYYSQIVNDFQKGDIAEGYSVSREKKESFPLTVTSAQKNPTAFYLCASRLGQLNTEAFFGQGTRLTVV.

The chain links TRBV27 to TRBJ2-7; D is possibly TRBD2 (7 bases). The germline V gene has CDR1 MNHEY and CDR2 SMNVEV (reference sequence). Trimming pared 5 bases from V and 3 bases from J, leaving 17 bases between. The CDR3 totals 15 residues. In nucleotides, the CDR3 is TGTGCCAGCAGTCCGGGTCGGGGGGCGAGCTACGAGCAGTACTTC. Translated: CASSPGRGASYEQYF.

V usage is TRBV4-1 and J usage is TRBJ2-2; 8 bases map to TRBD2. After removal of 1 base from V and 1 base from J, the junction contained 14 bases not matched to a gene. Per the germline V gene, CDR1 is MGHRA and CDR2 is YSYEKL. The CDR3 runs 20 residues. CDR3 in DNA: TGCGCCAGCAGCCAAGTTTGGCCTAGCGGGTTCCGAGAGAACACCGGGGAGCTGTTTTTT. The encoded protein is CASSQVWPSGFRENTGELFF.

The V and J genes are TRBV9 and TRBJ1-1; possibly TRBD1 for D (5 bases). Germline V gene data show CDR1 as SGDLS and CDR2 as YYNGEE. Trimming left V 0 bases short and J 5 bases short, with 23 bases between. The CDR3 runs 18 residues. CDR3 residues: CASSVASTGLSLGTEAFF. The CDR3, as DNA: TGTGCCAGCAGCGTAGCCTCTACAGGTCTATCACTGGGGACTGAAGCTTTCTTT.

CDR3 nucleotide sequence: TGCGCCAGCAGGCCAGGGGGGACGGGAGGGACAGATACGCAGTATTTT. This translates into CASRPGGTGGTDTQYF. The chain employs TRBV5-1 and TRBJ2-3, with a tentative D call TRBD2 (8 bases). The CDR3 has 16 amino acids. Trimming pared 5 bases from V and 3 bases from J, leaving 19 bases between. Germline V lookup: CDR1 SGHRS, CDR2 YFSETQ.

This rearrangement joins TRBV9 to TRBJ1-4, with D perhaps TRBD1 (6 bases). The CDR3 consists of 15 residues. CDR1 is SGDLS, CDR2 YYNGEE, per germline. Trimming left V 2 bases short and J 8 bases short, with 16 bases between. In nucleotides, the CDR3 is TGTGCCAGCAGCGTCAGTACAGGGTCGAGGGAAAAACTGTTTTTT. This encodes CASSVSTGSREKLFF.

The rearrangement joins TRBV7-8 to TRBJ2-5, with 7 bases fitting TRBD1. The CDR3 contains 12 residues. Germline trimming cut 6 bases from V and 5 bases from J; bases unmatched to any gene: 3. Germline assignment: CDR1 SGHVS and CDR2 FQNEAQ. The CDR3 region is CASRPTGETQYF. The CDR3 bases are TGTGCCAGCAGACCGACAGGGGAGACCCAGTACTTC.

The chain links TRBV12-5 to TRBJ2-7, with 7 bases matching TRBD1. The V and J ends lost 4 bases and 5 bases, in that order; junction bases with no gene match: 14. This CDR3 comprises 16 residues. CDR1 is LGHNT, CDR2 FRNRAP, per germline. The CDR3 coding sequence is TGTGCTAGTGGTTCCCCGACAGGGTGGATTGATAACGAGCAGTACTTC. The encoded protein is CASGSPTGWIDNEQYF.

This rearrangement joins TRBV7-2 to TRBJ2-1; TRBD2 might be the D (5 bases). V lost 1 base and J 5 bases, leaving 9 bases between the germline ends. This CDR3 is 14 amino acids long. In germline, CDR1 is SGHTA, CDR2 FQGNSA. The CDR3 DNA reads as TGTGCCAGCAGCTTAGGGGTAGCGAACAATGAGCAGTTCTTC. Its protein product is CASSLGVANNEQFF.

A few counts support this clone. This chain joins TRBV2 and TRBJ1-3, with no clear D. Per germline, CDR1 SNHLY and CDR2 FYNNEI. Trimming took 8 bases from V and 0 from J, leaving 8 bases between them. The CDR3 has 13 residues. CDR3 in DNA: TGTGCCAGCTTGGCGGACTCTGGAAACACCATATATTTT. As protein: CASLADSGNTIYF.

The chain carries TRBV11-2 and TRBJ2-1; 13 bases fit TRBD2. The germline gives CDR1 SGHAT, CDR2 FQNNGV. The CDR3 has 17 amino acids. Trimming cost V 3 bases and J 2 bases; bases outside gene matches: 4. CDR3 nucleotides: TGTGCCAGCAGCTTCCGACTAGCGGGAGGTGCCTACAATGAGCAGTTCTTC. This translates into CASSFRLAGGAYNEQFF.